A single sample is the source of the 7 T cell receptor beta chains below, sequenced in a study of blood T cell repertoires in COVID-19. The data were produced by immunoSEQ multiplex PCR, yet TCRdb's version contains in-frame clones alone and is incomplete. This sample has under 95,000 clones; approximately 87% occur once, and the top ten carry 7.4%. Material: peripheral blood. The receptors come from a human donor with acute or convalescent COVID-19. The donor label of this sample is uncertain.

The V and J genes are TRBV13 and TRBJ1-4, with 8 bases lining up with TRBD1. Germline CDR1 PRHDT, CDR2 FYEKMQ (reference sequence). The CDR3 has 14 amino acids. V gave up 6 bases and J gave up 5 bases; unmatched junction bases: 5. Here the CDR3 DNA reads TGTGCCAGCAGGAGGACAGGGTTAAATGAAAAACTGTTTTTT. As protein: CASRRTGLNEKLFF.

V and J are TRBV30 and TRBJ1-1; no clear D gene. Germline V gene data show CDR1 as GTSNPN and CDR2 as SVGIG (reference sequence). The CDR3 covers 17 residues. V lost 0 bases to trimming and J lost 1 base, with 18 bases between them. For the CDR3, the DNA is TGTGCCTGGAGTGTACGGGATTTGGGCCAGGAGAACACTGAAGCTTTCTTT. It codes for CAWSVRDLGQENTEAFF.

The V gene is TRBV5-1, the J gene TRBJ1-6; D gene uncertain. The CDR3 is 15 amino acids. From germline, CDR1 is SGHRS and CDR2 YFSETQ. Trimming removed 0 bases from V and 3 bases from J, with 7 bases in between. CDR3: CASSLEAGYNSPLHF. The DNA of the CDR3 is TGCGCCAGCAGCTTGGAGGCAGGCTATAATTCACCCCTCCACTTT. Using reference TRBV5-1 and TRBJ1-6 for the parts outside the CDR3, the full variable domain is KAGVTQTPRYLIKTRGQQVTLSCSPISGHRSVSWYQQTPGQGLQFLFEYFSETQRNKGNFPGRFSGRQFSNSRSEMNVSTLELGDSALYLCASSLEAGYNSPLHFGNGTRLTVT.

The chain couples TRBV4-3 to TRBJ2-3; weak D call: TRBD1 (6 bases). This CDR3 region has 13 residues. The germline gives CDR1 LGHNA, CDR2 YSLEER. The V and J ends lost 0 bases and 8 bases respectively, with 9 bases between them. The CDR3 bases are TGCGCCAGCAGCCAAGATCAGGGGATTACGCAGTATTTT. As protein: CASSQDQGITQYF.

This chain uses TRBV11-2 with TRBJ1-1; no clear D gene. The length of the CDR3 is 15 residues. Germline CDR1 is SGHAT and CDR2 is FQNNGV. Trimming left V 0 bases short and J 5 bases short, with 13 bases between. The CDR3 DNA follows: TGTGCCAGCAGCTTAGATTGGAGGGTTGGGACTGAAGCTTTCTTT. Amino acids: CASSLDWRVGTEAFF.

The V call is TRBV12-3 or TRBV12-4, the J call TRBJ2-5; 7 bases are shared with TRBD1. There are 13 residues in the CDR3. The V segment lost 8 bases and the J segment 1 base; nucleotides outside the gene matches: 4. CDR3: CASSGTAQETQYF. DNA of the CDR3: TGTGCCAGCTCGGGGACAGCCCAAGAGACCCAGTACTTC.

This chain uses TRBV5-1 with TRBJ2-7; weak D call: TRBD1 (6 bases). The germline V gene encodes CDR1 SGHRS and CDR2 YFSETQ. This CDR3 has 15 residues. Trimming cost V 0 bases and J 3 bases, with 13 bases left between them. CDR3 in amino acids: CASSLAAGERYEQYF. CDR3 coding DNA: TGCGCCAGCAGCTTGGCCGCAGGGGAACGCTACGAGCAGTACTTC.